Listed here are 30 T cell receptor beta chains from one sample, sequenced in a study of CD4 T cells in relation to SARS-CoV-2 and coronaviruses (dated by TCRdb to the early 2020s). These receptors have no identified antigens. To prepare the library, the immunoSEQ multiplex PCR assay was applied. This immuneACCESS table, as held by TCRdb, lists in-frame sequences with V and J called but not all clones. Of the missing ones, under half trace to an unresolved V gene in checked studies; the others have no known cause. This sample gives 43,000 or so clones in total; over 75% of them show up just once. The ten largest clones capture 1.4% of the sample. The sequenced sample was naive CD4+ T cells from PBMCs, cultured in vitro. According to the study, the label for this sample's cell subset or site signals: naive CD4+ T cells isolated by negative enrichment. These receptors were obtained from an adult with COVID-19.

This chain joins TRBV11-2 and TRBJ2-7, with 11 bases that match TRBD2. The CDR3 has 16 amino acids. V was clipped by 5 bases and J by 0 bases; unmatched bases: 6. Germline loops: CDR1 SGHAT, CDR2 FQNNGV. The CDR3 loop is CASSPLAGGPSYEQYF. The CDR3 DNA follows: TGTGCCAGCAGCCCTCTAGCGGGAGGTCCCTCCTACGAGCAGTACTTC. Combining the CDR3 with reference TRBV11-2 and TRBJ2-7 gives the whole variable domain EAGVAQSPRYKIIEKRQSVAFWCNPISGHATLYWYQQILGQGPKLLIQFQNNGVVDDSQLPKDRFSAERLKGVDSTLKIQPAKLEDSAVYLCASSPLAGGPSYEQYFGPGTRLTVT.

The genes are TRBV19 and TRBJ1-5; perhaps TRBD1 as D (5 bases). The CDR3 sequence is 15 residues long. Trimming removed 5 bases at V and 4 bases at J, with 15 bases between. The germline V gene encodes CDR1 LNHDA and CDR2 SQIVND (reference sequence). CDR3 loop: CASSFRQNYNQPQHF. The CDR3 DNA reads TGTGCCAGTAGTTTTCGACAGAACTATAATCAGCCCCAGCATTTT.

This clone is a singleton in its sample. The rearrangement uses TRBV27 and TRBJ2-7, with 10 bases aligning to TRBD1. The CDR3 loop spans 13 amino acids. CDR1 and CDR2 from the germline V gene are MNHEY and SMNVEV (reference sequence). V was pared by 10 bases and J by 5 bases, with 8 bases of the junction left unmatched. The CDR3 is CATKRQGAHEQYF. In DNA form, the CDR3 reads TGTGCCACTAAGCGACAGGGGGCTCACGAGCAGTACTTC.

The rearrangement links TRBV5-6 to TRBJ2-3, with D tentatively TRBD2 (5 bases). The V and J ends lost 0 bases and 4 bases respectively, with 9 bases between them. CDR1 and CDR2 from the germline V gene are SGHDT and YYEEEE. This CDR3 comprises 14 residues. The CDR3 DNA reads as TGTGCCAGCAGCTTGGGCGCCGGGGCAGATACGCAGTATTTT. Translation gives CASSLGAGADTQYF.

V usage is TRBV7-2 and J usage is TRBJ2-2, with D possibly TRBD2 on 5 matching bases. The ends were cut back, 1 base at V and 6 bases at J, with 9 bases in the middle. Germline CDR1 reads SGHTA; CDR2 reads FQGNSA. The length of the CDR3 is 14 residues. Here the CDR3 reads CASSLGGWAGELFF. CDR3 DNA: TGTGCCAGCAGCTTAGGCGGGTGGGCCGGGGAGCTGTTTTTT.

The V call is TRBV29-1, the J call TRBJ2-4; D gene uncertain. Germline V gives CDR1 SQVTM, CDR2 ANQGSEA. V was clipped by 1 base and J by 13 bases, with 14 bases between them. The CDR3 is 12 residues long. The CDR3 region is CSVEVGGRSQYF. The CDR3 DNA reads TGCAGCGTTGAAGTGGGTGGGCGCTCCCAGTACTTC.

The chain uses TRBV9 and TRBJ2-5; D not resolved. The CDR3 length is 12 residues. V was cut by 3 bases and J by 5 bases, with 8 bases left in between. Germline V gene sequence: CDR1 SGDLS, CDR2 YYNGEE. CDR3 nucleotides: TGTGCCAGCAGCGGGGCCAGTGAGACCCAGTACTTC. As protein: CASSGASETQYF.

This clone was seen a handful of times. This chain links TRBV7-9 with TRBJ2-2; D may be TRBD1 or TRBD2 (5 bases each). Trimming cost V 8 bases and J 4 bases, with 14 bases left between them. The CDR3 runs 14 residues. Germline CDR1 is SEHNR and CDR2 is FQNEAQ (reference sequence). CDR3 region: CASPGWDGTGELFF. The DNA for the CDR3 is TGTGCCAGCCCGGGGTGGGACGGCACCGGGGAGCTGTTTTTT.

This chain links TRBV10-3 with TRBJ2-1; tentative D call: TRBD2 (5 bases). Between the trimmed V and J ends, which lost 6 bases and 0 bases, there was a span of 15 bases. Germline values: CDR1 ENHRY, CDR2 SYGVKD. The CDR3 loop spans 16 amino acids. CDR3 loop: CAIRGSGLSSYNEQFF. DNA for the CDR3: TGTGCCATCAGGGGGAGCGGCCTGAGCTCCTACAATGAGCAGTTCTTC.

The chain couples TRBV7-9 to TRBJ1-4; a weak D match, TRBD1 (5 bases). V shed 5 bases and J shed 7 bases, with 14 bases lying between them. In germline, CDR1 is SEHNR, CDR2 FQNEAQ (reference sequence). This CDR3 is 14 amino acids long. The CDR3 coding sequence is TGTGCCAGCAGCCGTGTGGGGGGAGGTGAAAAACTGTTTTTT. As protein: CASSRVGGGEKLFF.

This clone was observed a handful of times. The chain employs TRBV7-8 and TRBJ1-6; tentative D call: TRBD1 (5 bases). Germline V gene data show CDR1 as SGHVS and CDR2 as FQNEAQ. V lost 1 base, J lost 7 bases, and 11 bases lay in between. The CDR3 is 15 residues long. In nucleotides, the CDR3 is TGTGCCAGCAGCTTAGTATCCAGGGTCAATTCACCCCTCCACTTT. It specifies CASSLVSRVNSPLHF.

The chain links TRBV7-2 to TRBJ2-1; D is undetermined. The length of the CDR3 is 15 residues. The V and J ends lost 1 base and 7 bases respectively, with 14 bases between them. Germline values: CDR1 SGHTA, CDR2 FQGNSA. CDR3 DNA sequence: TGTGCCAGCAGCTTAGGTCCACTGACTGTGAATGAGCAGTTCTTC. Its translation: CASSLGPLTVNEQFF.

The V call is TRBV27, the J call TRBJ1-2; D gene ambiguous. The CDR3 loop spans 12 amino acids. Per germline, CDR1 MNHEY and CDR2 SMNVEV (reference sequence). V was pared by 11 bases and J by 7 bases, with 17 bases between. For the CDR3, the DNA is TGTGCCGGAGGGAGAGTTGTAAGTGGCTACACCTTC. Residues: CAGGRVVSGYTF.

This chain joins TRBV5-6 and TRBJ1-3; weak D call: TRBD1 (5 bases). The V end lost 2 bases, the J end lost 5 bases, and 14 bases lay between the germline ends. Germline V gene data show CDR1 as SGHDT and CDR2 as YYEEEE. The CDR3 runs to 15 residues. The CDR3 sequence: CASSFRDALRNTIYF. In DNA, the CDR3 is TGTGCCAGCAGCTTCCGGGACGCTCTGCGAAACACCATATATTTT.

This chain uses TRBV7-9 with TRBJ1-2; 9 bases line up with TRBD1. Germline CDR1 and CDR2: SEHNR and FQNEAQ (reference sequence). The CDR3 is 15 amino acids. V shed 2 bases and J 6 bases; nucleotides not matched to a gene: 7. The DNA of the CDR3 is TGTGCCAGCAGCTTACTCCGGGACAGGGATAATGGCTACACCTTC. Protein: CASSLLRDRDNGYTF. Full variable domain (missing parts from reference TRBV7-9 and TRBJ1-2): DTGVSQNPRHKITKRGQNVTFRCDPISEHNRLYWYRQTLGQGPEFLTYFQNEAQLEKSRLLSDRFSAERPKGSFSTLEIQRTEQGDSAMYLCASSLLRDRDNGYTFGSGTRLTVV.

This clone was seen only a few times. The J gene is TRBJ2-1, the V gene TRBV5-4; 10 nucleotides match TRBD2. Per germline, CDR1 SGHNT and CDR2 YYREEE (reference sequence). CDR3 length: 16 amino acids. With V trimmed by 5 bases and J by 1 base, 6 bases remained unmatched. CDR3 sequence reads: CASRFQTSGSYNEQFF. The CDR3, as DNA: TGTGCCAGCAGGTTCCAGACTAGCGGGTCCTACAATGAGCAGTTCTTC.

V and J are TRBV14 and TRBJ2-3; the D call may be TRBD1 or TRBD2 (5 bases each). CDR3 size: 16 residues. V dropped 0 bases and J dropped 1 base, with 11 bases sitting between them. Germline CDR1 SGHDN, CDR2 FVKESK. The chain's CDR3 is CASSQDWGIRTDTQYF. Here the CDR3 DNA reads TGTGCCAGCAGCCAAGATTGGGGGATTCGCACAGATACGCAGTATTTT.

This clone was seen a few times. The chain is built from TRBV4-1 and TRBJ1-1, with unresolved D. V was pared by 0 bases and J by 3 bases, with 20 bases between. The CDR3 runs to 18 residues. Germline loops: CDR1 MGHRA, CDR2 YSYEKL. CDR3 in DNA: TGCGCCAGCAGCCAAGACAGAGCCCCATTCTTAACGGACACTGAAGCTTTCTTT. Protein product: CASSQDRAPFLTDTEAFF.

The chain's CDR3 is CASSTGLARGVGQFF. CDR3 in DNA: TGTGCCAGCAGCACGGGACTAGCGAGGGGGGTTGGGCAGTTCTTC. The chain employs TRBV5-4 and TRBJ2-1; 10 bases map to TRBD2. The germline CDR1 and CDR2 sequences are SGHNT and YYREEE (reference sequence). V was pared by 4 bases and J by 12 bases, with 13 bases of the junction left unmatched. The CDR3 contains 15 residues.

This clone was seen once. The V and J genes are TRBV28 and TRBJ2-7; 7 bases are a match to TRBD2. The J segment lost 2 bases and the V segment lost 6 bases, leaving 13 bases of the junction unmatched. The CDR3 is made up of 16 amino acids. Germline V gene data show CDR1 as MDHEN and CDR2 as SYDVKM. CDR3 in DNA: TGTGCCAGCAGCCGTAAAGTTGGTGGGAGGGCCTACGAGCAGTACTTC. It encodes CASSRKVGGRAYEQYF.

This chain connects TRBV6-5 to TRBJ2-7, with 9 bases that match TRBD1. Unmatched junction bases numbered 4, after V lost 2 bases and J lost 5 bases. The V gene's germline CDR1 is MNHEY and CDR2 SVGAGI. The CDR3 has 14 amino acids. The CDR3 loop reads CASSYRQGVHEQYF. Written as DNA, the CDR3 is TGTGCCAGCAGTTACAGACAGGGGGTCCACGAGCAGTACTTC.

The V and J genes are TRBV4-2 and TRBJ2-5; D may be TRBD1 or TRBD2 (5 bases each). There are 15 residues in the CDR3. The ends were cut back, 4 bases at V and 4 bases at J, with 16 bases in the middle. The germline CDR1 and CDR2 sequences are LGHNA and YNFKEQ. This CDR3 reads CASSPGTRRSETQYF. The CDR3 DNA sequence: TGTGCCAGCAGCCCCGGGACCCGGCGGTCAGAGACCCAGTACTTC.

This clone occurred a few times. The chain has TRBV4-1 and TRBJ2-2; D might be TRBD2 (6 bases). There are 15 residues in the CDR3. Trimming took off 4 bases at V and 5 bases at J, with 14 bases between the two ends. Germline assignment: CDR1 MGHRA and CDR2 YSYEKL. The CDR3 spells CASSPLAGSTGELFF. As DNA, the CDR3 is TGCGCCAGCAGCCCATTGGCGGGATCAACCGGGGAGCTGTTTTTT.

The J gene is TRBJ2-7, the V gene TRBV9, with 14 bases lining up with TRBD2. Germline V gene data show CDR1 as SGDLS and CDR2 as YYNGEE. The CDR3 contains 17 residues. The trim removed 3 bases at V and 7 bases at J, leaving 12 bases unmatched. CDR3 region: CASSAGPRLAGGLEQYF. CDR3 DNA sequence: TGTGCCAGCAGCGCCGGCCCCCGACTAGCGGGAGGGCTGGAGCAGTACTTC.

The chain combines TRBV9 with TRBJ2-5, with 9 bases identical to TRBD2. The germline V gene encodes CDR1 SGDLS and CDR2 YYNGEE. Unmatched junction bases numbered 8, after V lost 3 bases and J lost 5 bases. The CDR3 consists of 15 residues. The CDR3 here is CASSEGLAETETQYF. The DNA for the CDR3 is TGTGCCAGCAGCGAGGGACTAGCTGAAACGGAGACCCAGTACTTC.

This clone was found once. The chain uses TRBV5-6 and TRBJ2-3; 9 bases match TRBD1. CDR1 SGHDT and CDR2 YYEEEE come from the germline V gene. The CDR3 is made up of 16 amino acids. J lost 0 bases, V lost 4 bases, and 6 bases had no gene match. CDR3 loop: CASSPTGGESTDTQYF. For the CDR3, the DNA is TGTGCCAGCAGCCCCACAGGGGGCGAAAGCACAGATACGCAGTATTTT. Filled out from reference TRBV5-6 and TRBJ2-3, the complete variable domain reads DAGVTQSPTHLIKTRGQQVTLRCSPKSGHDTVSWYQQALGQGPQFIFQYYEEEERQRGNFPDRFSGHQFPNYSSELNVNALLLGDSALYLCASSPTGGESTDTQYFGPGTRLTVL.

The V gene is TRBV9, the J gene TRBJ1-6; D is ambiguous. Germline CDR1 is SGDLS and CDR2 is YYNGEE. The CDR3 totals 14 residues. Trimming took off 0 bases at V and 7 bases at J, with 8 bases between the two ends. In DNA, the CDR3 is TGTGCCAGCAGCGTAGCAACCGGGAATTCACCCCTCCACTTT. This encodes CASSVATGNSPLHF.

V and J are TRBV5-1 and TRBJ1-1; tentatively, D is TRBD1 (5 bases). CDR1 is SGHRS and CDR2 is YFSETQ in the germline V gene. The CDR3 totals 14 residues. V was shortened by 5 bases and J by 3 bases, with 14 bases between the two germline ends. The CDR3, as DNA: TGCGCCAGCAGGGACGCCAGGGCGGACACTGAAGCTTTCTTT. Protein product: CASRDARADTEAFF.

V is TRBV7-6 and J is TRBJ2-3; TRBD2 matches at 13 bases. The CDR3 length is 16 residues. The germline CDR1 and CDR2 sequences are SGHVS and FNYEAQ. After removal of 5 bases from V and 3 bases from J, the junction contained 5 bases not matched to a gene. CDR3 region: CASSHGTSGATDTQYF. The CDR3 bases are TGTGCCAGCAGCCACGGGACTAGCGGGGCGACAGATACGCAGTATTTT. Complete variable domain (other parts from reference TRBV7-6 and TRBJ2-3): GAGVSQSPRYKVTKRGQDVALRCDPISGHVSLYWYRQALGQGPEFLTYFNYEAQQDKSGLPNDRFSAERPEGSISTLTIQRTEQRDSAMYRCASSHGTSGATDTQYFGPGTRLTVL.

About this clone itself: The same CDR3 can be traced to other DNA sequences in this sample. The rearrangement links TRBV3-1 (or the pseudogene TRBV3-2) to TRBJ2-7; D uncertain. In germline, CDR1 is LGHDT, CDR2 YNNKEL (reference sequence). V was pared by 0 bases and J by 2 bases, with 2 bases between. The CDR3 consists of 12 residues. The CDR3 DNA sequence: TGTGCCAGCAGCCAAGACCCCTACGAGCAGTACTTC. Protein sequence: CASSQDPYEQYF.